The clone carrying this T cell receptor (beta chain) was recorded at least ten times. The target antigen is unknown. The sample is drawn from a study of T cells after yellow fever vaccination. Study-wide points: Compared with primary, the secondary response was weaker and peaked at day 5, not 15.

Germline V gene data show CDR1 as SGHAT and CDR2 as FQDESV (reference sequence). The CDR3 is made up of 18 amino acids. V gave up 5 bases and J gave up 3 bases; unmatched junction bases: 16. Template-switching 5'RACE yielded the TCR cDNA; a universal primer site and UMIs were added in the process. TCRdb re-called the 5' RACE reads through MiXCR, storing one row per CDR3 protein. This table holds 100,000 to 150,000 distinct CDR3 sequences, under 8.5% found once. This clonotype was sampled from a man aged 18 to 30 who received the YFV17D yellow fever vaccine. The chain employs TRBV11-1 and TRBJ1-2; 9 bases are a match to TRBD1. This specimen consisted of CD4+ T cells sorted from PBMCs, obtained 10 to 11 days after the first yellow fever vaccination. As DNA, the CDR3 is TGTGCCAGCAGCCAACCCCGGGACAGGGTCGGACGGGACTATGGCTACACCTTC. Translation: CASSQPRDRVGRDYGYTF.